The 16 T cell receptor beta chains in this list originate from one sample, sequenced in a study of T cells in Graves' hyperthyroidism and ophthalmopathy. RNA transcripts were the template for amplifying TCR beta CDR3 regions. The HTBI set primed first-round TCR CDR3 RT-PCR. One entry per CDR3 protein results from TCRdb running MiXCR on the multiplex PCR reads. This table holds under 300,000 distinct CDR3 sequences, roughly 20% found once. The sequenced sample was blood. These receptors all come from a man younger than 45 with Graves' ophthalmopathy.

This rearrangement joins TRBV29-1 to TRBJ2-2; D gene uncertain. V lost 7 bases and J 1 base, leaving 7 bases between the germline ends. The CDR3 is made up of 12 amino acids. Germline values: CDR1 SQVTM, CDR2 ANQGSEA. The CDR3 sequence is CSGNKNTGELFF. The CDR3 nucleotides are TGCAGCGGTAATAAGAACACCGGGGAGCTGTTTTTT.

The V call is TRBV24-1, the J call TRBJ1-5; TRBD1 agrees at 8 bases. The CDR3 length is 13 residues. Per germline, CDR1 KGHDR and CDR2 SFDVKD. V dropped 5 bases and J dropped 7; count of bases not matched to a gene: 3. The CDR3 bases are TGTGCCACCAGTGCGACAGGGGACCAGCCCCAGCATTTT. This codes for CATSATGDQPQHF.

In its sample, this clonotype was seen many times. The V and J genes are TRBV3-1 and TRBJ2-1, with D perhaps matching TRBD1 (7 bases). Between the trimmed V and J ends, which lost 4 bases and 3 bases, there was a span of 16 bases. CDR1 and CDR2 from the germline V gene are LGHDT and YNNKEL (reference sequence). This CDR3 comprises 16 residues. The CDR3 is CASSPPGGGFYNEQFF. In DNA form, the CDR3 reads TGTGCCAGCAGCCCCCCTGGAGGGGGCTTCTACAATGAGCAGTTCTTC.

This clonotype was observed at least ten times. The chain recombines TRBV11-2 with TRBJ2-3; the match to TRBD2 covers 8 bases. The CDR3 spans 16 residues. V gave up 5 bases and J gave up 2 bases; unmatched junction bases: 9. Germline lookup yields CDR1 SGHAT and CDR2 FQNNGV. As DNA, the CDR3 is TGTGCCAGCAGCCCGCCGACTAGCGATGTCACAGATACGCAGTATTTT. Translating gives CASSPPTSDVTDTQYF. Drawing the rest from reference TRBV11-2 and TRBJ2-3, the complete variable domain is EAGVAQSPRYKIIEKRQSVAFWCNPISGHATLYWYQQILGQGPKLLIQFQNNGVVDDSQLPKDRFSAERLKGVDSTLKIQPAKLEDSAVYLCASSPPTSDVTDTQYFGPGTRLTVL.

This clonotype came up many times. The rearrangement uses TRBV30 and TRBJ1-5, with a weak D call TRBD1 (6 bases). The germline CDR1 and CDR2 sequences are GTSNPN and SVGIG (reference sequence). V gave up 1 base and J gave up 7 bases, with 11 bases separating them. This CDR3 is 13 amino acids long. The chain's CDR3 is CAWSGMGGQPQHF. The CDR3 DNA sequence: TGTGCCTGGAGTGGGATGGGGGGCCAGCCCCAGCATTTT.

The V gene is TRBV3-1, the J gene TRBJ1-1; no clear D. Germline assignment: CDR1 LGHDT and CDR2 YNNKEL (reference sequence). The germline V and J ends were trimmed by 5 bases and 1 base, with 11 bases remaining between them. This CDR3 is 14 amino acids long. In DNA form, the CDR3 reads TGTGCCAGCAGCGGAAAGAGGAGGAACACTGAAGCTTTCTTT. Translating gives CASSGKRRNTEAFF.

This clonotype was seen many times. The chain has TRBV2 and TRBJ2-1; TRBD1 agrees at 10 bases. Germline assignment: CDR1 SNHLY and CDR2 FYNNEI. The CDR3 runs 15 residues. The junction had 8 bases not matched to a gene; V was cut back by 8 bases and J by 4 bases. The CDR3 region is CASAMTGGSYNEQFF. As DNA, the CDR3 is TGTGCCAGCGCAATGACAGGGGGCTCGTACAATGAGCAGTTCTTC.

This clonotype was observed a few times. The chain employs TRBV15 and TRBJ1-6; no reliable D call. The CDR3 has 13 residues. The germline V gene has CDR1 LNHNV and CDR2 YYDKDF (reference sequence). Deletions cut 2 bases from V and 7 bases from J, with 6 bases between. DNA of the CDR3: TGTGCCACCAGCAGAACCGGCAATTCACCCCTCCACTTT. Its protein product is CATSRTGNSPLHF. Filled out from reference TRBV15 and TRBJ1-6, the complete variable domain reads DAMVIQNPRYQVTQFGKPVTLSCSQTLNHNVMYWYQQKSSQAPKLLFHYYDKDFNNEADTPDNFQSRRPNTSFCFLDIRSPGLGDTAMYLCATSRTGNSPLHFGNGTRLTVT.

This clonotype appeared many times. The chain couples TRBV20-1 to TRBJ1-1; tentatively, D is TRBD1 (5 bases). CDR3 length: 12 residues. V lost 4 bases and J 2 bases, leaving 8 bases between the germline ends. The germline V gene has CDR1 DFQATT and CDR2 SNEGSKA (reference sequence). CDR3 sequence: CSAIGGNTEAFF. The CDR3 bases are TGCAGTGCTATCGGGGGTAACACTGAAGCTTTCTTT.

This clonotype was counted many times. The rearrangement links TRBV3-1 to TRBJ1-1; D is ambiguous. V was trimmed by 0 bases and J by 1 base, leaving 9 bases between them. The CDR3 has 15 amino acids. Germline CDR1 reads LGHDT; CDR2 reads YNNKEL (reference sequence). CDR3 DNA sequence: TGTGCCAGCAGCCAAGAGGGGTCCTCGAACACTGAAGCTTTCTTT. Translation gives CASSQEGSSNTEAFF.

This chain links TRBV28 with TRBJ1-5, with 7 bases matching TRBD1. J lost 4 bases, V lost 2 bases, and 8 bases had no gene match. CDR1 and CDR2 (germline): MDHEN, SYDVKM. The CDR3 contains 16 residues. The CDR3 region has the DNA TGTGCCAGCAGTTTAGGGGTCCTACAGGGGAATCAGCCCCAGCATTTT. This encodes CASSLGVLQGNQPQHF.

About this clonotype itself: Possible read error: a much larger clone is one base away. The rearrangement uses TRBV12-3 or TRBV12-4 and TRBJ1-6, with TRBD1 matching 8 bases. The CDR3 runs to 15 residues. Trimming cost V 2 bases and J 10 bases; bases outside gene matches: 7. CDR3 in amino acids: CASSLSGRGRSPLHF. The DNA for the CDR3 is TGTGCCAGCAGTTTAAGTGGCAGGGGGCGGTCACCCCTCCACTTT.

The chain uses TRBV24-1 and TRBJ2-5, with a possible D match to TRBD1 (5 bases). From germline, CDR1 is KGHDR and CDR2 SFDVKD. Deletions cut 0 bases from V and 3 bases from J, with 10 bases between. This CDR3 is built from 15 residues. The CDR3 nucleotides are TGTGCCACCAGTGATTTGGGCCAGGGAAAAGAGACCCAGTACTTC. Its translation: CATSDLGQGKETQYF.

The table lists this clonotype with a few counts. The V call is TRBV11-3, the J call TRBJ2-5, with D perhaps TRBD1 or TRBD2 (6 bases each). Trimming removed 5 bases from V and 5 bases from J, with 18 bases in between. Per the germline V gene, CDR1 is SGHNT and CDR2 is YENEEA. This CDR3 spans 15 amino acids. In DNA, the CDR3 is TGTGCCAGCAGCCCCGCGCCGGGGGCCCGGGAGACCCAGTACTTC. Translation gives CASSPAPGARETQYF.

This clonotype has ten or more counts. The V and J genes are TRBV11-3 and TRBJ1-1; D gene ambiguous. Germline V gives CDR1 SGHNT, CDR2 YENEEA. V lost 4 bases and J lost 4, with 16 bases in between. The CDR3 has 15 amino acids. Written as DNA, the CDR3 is TGTGCCAGCAGCTACCAGATGCGGGCGGGCACTGAAGCTTTCTTT. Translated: CASSYQMRAGTEAFF.

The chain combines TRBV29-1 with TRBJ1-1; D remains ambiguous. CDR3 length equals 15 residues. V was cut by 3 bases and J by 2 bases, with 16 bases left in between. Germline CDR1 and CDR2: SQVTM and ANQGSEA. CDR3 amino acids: CSVDVFGQQNTEAFF. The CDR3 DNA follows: TGCAGCGTTGACGTGTTCGGGCAGCAAAACACTGAAGCTTTCTTT.